A selection of T cell receptor beta chains follows, all from one sample in a study of blood T cell repertoires in COVID-19. Some clones are missing from TCRdb's copy, which holds only in-frame ones; the method was immunoSEQ multiplex PCR. The sample gives approximately 190,000 clones, roughly four fifths of which show up once; around 7% is in the top ten. Input material: PBMCs or T cells enriched from blood (not recorded which). The receptor source for this set is a man aged 40-55 years who had recovered from COVID-19. Both conserved end residues are part of each CDR3. The D gene is left open where the match is weak. Clone size appears in some rows only: once, few, many, or a class for an expanded clone.

D gene: .; J gene: TRBJ1-5; clone size: .; V gene: TRBV6-4; CDR3 protein: CASRQKTAEGNDQPQHF; CDR3 DNA: TGTGCCAGCAGGCAGAAAACGGCCGAGGGAAACGATCAGCCCCAGCATTTT
D gene: TRBD2; J gene: TRBJ2-1; clone size: few; V gene: TRBV6-2/TRBV6-3; CDR3 protein: CASSWAGGGNEQFF; CDR3 DNA: TGTGCCAGCAGTTGGGCGGGGGGAGGCAATGAGCAGTTCTTC
D gene: .; J gene: TRBJ2-1; clone size: .; V gene: TRBV11-2; CDR3 protein: CASSLGRPSYNEQFF; CDR3 DNA: TGTGCCAGCAGCTTAGGGAGGCCCTCCTACAATGAGCAGTTCTTC
D gene: .; J gene: TRBJ1-4; clone size: .; V gene: TRBV2; CDR3 protein: CASSVSGGGLNEKLFF; CDR3 DNA: TGTGCCAGCAGTGTTTCGGGCGGCGGGTTGAATGAAAAACTGTTTTTT
D gene: .; J gene: TRBJ2-1; clone size: .; V gene: TRBV5-5; CDR3 protein: CASSLPGISSYNEQFF; CDR3 DNA: TGTGCCAGCAGCTTGCCAGGGATTAGCTCCTACAATGAGCAGTTCTTC
D gene: TRBD1; J gene: TRBJ1-2; clone size: .; V gene: TRBV15; CDR3 protein: CATSRGQGGYGYTF; CDR3 DNA: TGTGCCACCAGCAGGGGACAGGGGGGATATGGCTACACCTTC
D gene: TRBD2; J gene: TRBJ2-1; clone size: .; V gene: TRBV7-9; CDR3 protein: CASSHPGLAGGPGDNEQFF; CDR3 DNA: TGTGCCAGCAGCCACCCTGGACTAGCGGGGGGGCCCGGCGACAATGAGCAGTTCTTC
D gene: .; J gene: TRBJ1-2; clone size: .; V gene: TRBV29-1; CDR3 protein: CSVETLLAGPYTF; CDR3 DNA: TGCAGCGTTGAGACCTTGCTCGCAGGGCCCTACACCTTC
D gene: TRBD2; J gene: TRBJ2-1; clone size: once; V gene: TRBV28; CDR3 protein: CASGGVSYNEQFF; CDR3 DNA: TGTGCCAGCGGGGGGGTCTCCTACAATGAGCAGTTCTTC
D gene: .; J gene: TRBJ2-3; clone size: .; V gene: TRBV19; CDR3 protein: CASNQDNLEDTQYF; CDR3 DNA: TGTGCCAGTAATCAGGACAATTTAGAAGATACGCAGTATTTT
D gene: .; J gene: TRBJ1-5; clone size: .; V gene: TRBV19; CDR3 protein: CASSIGPRGGTQPQHF; CDR3 DNA: TGTGCCAGTAGTATAGGCCCTCGGGGGGGAACTCAGCCCCAGCATTTT
D gene: .; J gene: TRBJ2-7; clone size: .; V gene: TRBV10-1; CDR3 protein: CASGQSFEQYF; CDR3 DNA: TGCGCCAGCGGACAGTCCTTCGAGCAGTACTTC
D gene: .; J gene: TRBJ2-3; clone size: .; V gene: TRBV6-5; CDR3 protein: CASRQITDTQYF; CDR3 DNA: TGTGCCAGCAGGCAGATCACAGATACGCAGTATTTT
D gene: .; J gene: TRBJ2-3; clone size: .; V gene: TRBV12-3/TRBV12-4; CDR3 protein: CASSVQKDTQYF; CDR3 DNA: TGTGCCAGCAGTGTACAGAAAGATACGCAGTATTTT
D gene: .; J gene: TRBJ2-7; clone size: .; V gene: TRBV7-2; CDR3 protein: CASSLARVRSYEQYF; CDR3 DNA: TGTGCCAGCAGCTTAGCGAGGGTCAGATCCTACGAGCAGTACTTC
D gene: .; J gene: TRBJ1-1; clone size: .; V gene: TRBV29-1; CDR3 protein: CSARRDWSMNTEAFF; CDR3 DNA: TGCAGCGCCCGGCGGGATTGGAGTATGAACACTGAAGCTTTCTTT
D gene: TRBD1; J gene: TRBJ1-1; clone size: .; V gene: TRBV4-3; CDR3 protein: CASSQERGRGRTTEAFF; CDR3 DNA: TGCGCCAGCAGCCAAGAGAGGGGAAGGGGGCGCACCACTGAAGCTTTCTTT
D gene: .; J gene: TRBJ1-2; clone size: few; V gene: TRBV3-1/TRBV3-2; CDR3 protein: CASSFSYGYTF; CDR3 DNA: TGTGCCAGCAGCTTTTCATATGGCTACACCTTC
D gene: .; J gene: TRBJ2-3; clone size: .; V gene: TRBV6-5; CDR3 protein: CASRLARPDTQYF; CDR3 DNA: TGTGCCAGCAGGCTTGCGCGCCCAGATACGCAGTATTTT
D gene: .; J gene: TRBJ2-1; clone size: .; V gene: TRBV5-8; CDR3 protein: CASSPTQGSYNEQFF; CDR3 DNA: TGTGCCAGCAGTCCGACCCAGGGGTCCTACAATGAGCAGTTCTTC
D gene: .; J gene: TRBJ2-1; clone size: once; V gene: TRBV30; CDR3 protein: CAWRRGTYNEQFF; CDR3 DNA: TGTGCCTGGAGACGGGGGACCTACAATGAGCAGTTCTTC
D gene: .; J gene: TRBJ1-1; clone size: .; V gene: TRBV6-5; CDR3 protein: CASQRTHTEAFF; CDR3 DNA: TGTGCCAGCCAGAGGACTCACACTGAAGCTTTCTTT
D gene: TRBD1; J gene: TRBJ1-1; clone size: .; V gene: TRBV6-1; CDR3 protein: CASSEWLYIGQGETEAFF; CDR3 DNA: TGTGCCAGCAGTGAATGGTTATATATAGGACAGGGGGAGACCGAAGCTTTCTTT
D gene: .; J gene: TRBJ1-4; clone size: .; V gene: TRBV5-1; CDR3 protein: CASSLVLAGSEKLFF; CDR3 DNA: TGCGCCAGCAGCTTGGTTTTAGCGGGGTCGGAAAAACTGTTTTTT
D gene: .; J gene: TRBJ2-7; clone size: .; V gene: TRBV7-2; CDR3 protein: CASSLQEIYEQYF; CDR3 DNA: TGTGCCAGCAGCTTACAGGAAATATACGAGCAGTACTTC
D gene: .; J gene: TRBJ2-7; clone size: .; V gene: TRBV7-2; CDR3 protein: CASSLDSRLKQYF; CDR3 DNA: TGTGCCAGCAGTTTGGACAGCCGGCTAAAGCAGTACTTC
D gene: .; J gene: TRBJ1-2; clone size: .; V gene: TRBV4-2; CDR3 protein: CASSQDRQDFYGYTF; CDR3 DNA: TGTGCCAGCAGCCAAGATCGACAGGACTTCTATGGCTACACCTTC
D gene: TRBD1; J gene: TRBJ1-1; clone size: few; V gene: TRBV7-8; CDR3 protein: CASSQRQGRWGEAFF; CDR3 DNA: TGTGCCAGCAGCCAGCGACAGGGGAGGTGGGGTGAAGCTTTCTTT
D gene: TRBD1; J gene: TRBJ1-1; clone size: .; V gene: TRBV7-9; CDR3 protein: CASRLTGERYHTEAFF; CDR3 DNA: TGTGCCAGCAGATTGACAGGGGAAAGGTACCACACTGAAGCTTTCTTT
D gene: .; J gene: TRBJ2-7; clone size: .; V gene: TRBV12-3/TRBV12-4; CDR3 protein: CGRRGGLWEQYF; CDR3 DNA: TGTGGGCGAAGGGGAGGACTGTGGGAGCAGTACTTC
D gene: .; J gene: TRBJ1-2; clone size: .; V gene: TRBV6-5; CDR3 protein: CASRREGGYTF; CDR3 DNA: TGTGCCAGCCGAAGAGAGGGTGGCTACACCTTC
D gene: TRBD1; J gene: TRBJ2-3; clone size: .; V gene: TRBV30; CDR3 protein: CAWSVGAGGSTDTQYF; CDR3 DNA: TGTGCCTGGAGTGTGGGTGCAGGGGGCTCGACAGATACGCAGTATTTT
D gene: .; J gene: TRBJ1-4; clone size: .; V gene: TRBV7-9; CDR3 protein: CASSRNDGNEKLFF; CDR3 DNA: TGTGCCAGCAGTCGGAATGACGGGAATGAAAAACTGTTTTTT
D gene: .; J gene: TRBJ1-1; clone size: once; V gene: TRBV10-3; CDR3 protein: CAIRDGQRNTEAFF; CDR3 DNA: TGTGCCATCAGAGACGGACAGCGGAACACTGAAGCTTTCTTT
D gene: TRBD2; J gene: TRBJ2-3; clone size: .; V gene: TRBV5-4; CDR3 protein: CASSFPGLAEFTDTQYF; CDR3 DNA: TGTGCCAGCAGCTTCCCGGGACTAGCGGAATTTACAGATACGCAGTATTTT
D gene: TRBD1; J gene: TRBJ1-5; clone size: .; V gene: TRBV7-3; CDR3 protein: CASNVPGGDQPQHF; CDR3 DNA: TGTGCCAGCAACGTTCCAGGGGGTGATCAGCCCCAGCATTTT
D gene: TRBD1; J gene: TRBJ2-7; clone size: .; V gene: TRBV18; CDR3 protein: CASSPLGTGGRYEQYF; CDR3 DNA: TGTGCCAGCTCACCCCTGGGGACAGGGGGACGCTACGAGCAGTACTTC
D gene: .; J gene: TRBJ1-6; clone size: once; V gene: TRBV14; CDR3 protein: CASSQGNSHNSPLHF; CDR3 DNA: TGTGCCAGCAGCCAAGGGAACAGCCATAATTCACCCCTCCACTTT
D gene: TRBD1; J gene: TRBJ2-2; clone size: .; V gene: TRBV10-3; CDR3 protein: CAISAQGAGNTGELFF; CDR3 DNA: TGTGCCATCAGTGCGCAGGGGGCAGGCAACACCGGGGAGCTGTTTTTT
D gene: TRBD1; J gene: TRBJ1-5; clone size: few; V gene: TRBV18; CDR3 protein: CASSPRKRTGGNQPQHF; CDR3 DNA: TGTGCCAGCTCACCACGGAAGCGGACAGGGGGCAATCAGCCCCAGCATTTT